This TCR beta chain was captured in a study of metastatic and nonmetastatic thyroid tumors. Notes on the study in general: Malignant thyroid tumors reportedly had TCR beta diversity that was significantly higher than in benign nodules, in blood and tumor.

No patient received treatment before thyroid surgery. This clone qualifies as medium-sized. Its antigen remains unknown. Trimming took off 3 bases at V and 0 bases at J, with 1 base between the two ends. This CDR3 comprises 12 residues. The germline V gene encodes CDR1 LNHDA and CDR2 SQIVND (reference sequence). TCRdb reanalyzed the PCR reads via MiXCR. The sample shows several thousand clones, approximately 35% of them seen only once. The TCR sequence derives from a male donor with papillary thyroid cancer or a benign thyroid nodule (not recorded which). Some clones in this sample may be carry-over from other donors' samples. The sequenced material came from adjacent normal tissue. The chain carries TRBV19 and TRBJ2-3; no clear D. In nucleotides, the CDR3 is TGTGCCAGTAGTATCAGCACAGATACGCAGTATTTT. Protein sequence: CASSISTDTQYF.